This T cell receptor beta chain was retrieved from a study of cytomegalovirus exposure and HLA in healthy donors (dated by TCRdb to 2016 to 2017). Describing the broader study: According to an earlier analysis of 550 to 750 of the donors, roughly 180 million T cells yielded some 120 million unique TCR beta sequences and approximately 280 Gb of sequence data. Typing coverage varied by locus: about 620-630 donors for A, B, C, DRB1 and DQB1; approximately 500 for DQA1; 600 to 610 for DPA1; around 490 for DPB1. The study aimed to test whether cataloging public T cell receptors could reveal signatures of past pathogen exposure. HLA typing included class I and class II loci at four-digit resolution. About five DR-DQ haplotypes were treated as single units for association and clustering because of strong linkage in the cohort. An earlier analysis of roughly 600 of the donors used high-throughput TCR beta sequencing to judge whether each TCR beta V gene segment behaved as functional or pseudogenic. A separate validation cohort of some 130 different subjects was used in addition to the approximately 610-subject first cohort. Across 300 to 400 genotyped donors of the cohort, an average of about 240,000 unique TCR beta nucleotide sequences per donor were sequenced, and roughly a sixth of those sequences were non-productive. In a later analysis, previously published TCR beta repertoires from 550 to 750 donors were re-analyzed and high-resolution HLA genotyping was added so that TCR occurrence patterns could be studied. Among the 398 genotyped donors, around 79% belonged to the genetic ancestry cluster associated with self-reported Caucasian donors. The T cell repertoires of under 750 subjects were profiled by immunosequencing and related to cytomegalovirus serostatus. A later genetic analysis took genome-wide SNP genotypes for about 60% of the roughly 670 donors and used that subset as a discovery cohort. Rather than using new phenotypic data, the later analysis identified candidate immune exposures from TCR beta sequences and from how often those sequences occurred across donors. Approximately 310 gigabases of sequencing data and some 85 million unique TCR sequences were included in an early release covering around 600 HLA-typed donors. Every repertoire in the discovery cohort had been generated on one and the same sequencing platform. To predict cytomegalovirus infection status, the study brought together high-throughput TCR immunosequencing, statistical association of individual TCRs with disease status, and machine learning. Donor age, sex, ethnicity and CMV serostatus were collected together with the repertoire data. Results and caveats for the whole study, not just this receptor: When HLA alleles, especially DR and DQ, strongly co-occurred, TCR associations were difficult to assign to individual alleles. A further reported finding was that TCR beta sequences accurately predicted the HLA-A and HLA-B alleles for most subjects in the first cohort. In a later analysis, most CMV-associated TCR beta chains were found to appear HLA-restricted, with HLA associations seemingly driven largely by CMV exposure. According to a later analysis, TCR association rates differed among HLA loci, with DRB1 alleles showing the most associated TCRs and HLA-C alleles showing the fewest. Linkage disequilibrium might explain the correlated functional status among segregating V segments, but an unknown experimental factor could not be excluded. The presence/absence analyses assumed that sequencing depth was roughly uniform across donors, and that assumption may not be true. Cytomegalovirus status was reported to be diagnosed by the classifier with high specificity and sensitivity in both the original and validation cohorts. V-gene and J-gene trimming of TCR beta chains was associated with a missense DCLRE1C variant in a later genetic analysis, and the association was replicated in an independent cohort. The sequencing pipeline was judged likely to have produced a cluster of highly shared sequence variants as a technical artifact. Compared with the 666-donor mean, donors in an Asian-associated ancestry cluster had fewer N-insertions in productive TCRs, according to a later genetic analysis. The earlier analysis of approximately 540 of the donors excluded approximately 17 rarely observed V segments, including chromosome 9 orphons, because counts were too low. Across donors, most TCR sequences were observed very rarely, whereas some public TCRs were present in many individuals. For the cohort, immune exposure information was limited to CMV serostatus. HLA typing was unavailable for some donors at each locus, so association tests used only the typed subset. In an earlier analysis of 500 to 650 of the donors, most TCR beta V segments appeared in productive rearrangements about 90% or about 30% of the time, broadly matching IMGT annotations. This cohort had only TCR beta chains sequenced, and the lack of alpha or paired-chain data limited which features could be detected. In vitro tests confirmed that a few of the cytomegalovirus-associated TCR beta chains recognize cytomegalovirus antigens. In a later analysis, HLA-associated TCR beta chains showed more clonal expansion and lower generation probabilities than non-associated chains that were equally common. A total of 150 or so TCR beta chains were listed by the study as associated with cytomegalovirus. According to the authors, the approach could potentially be generalized to other disease states and immunological phenotypes. Several of the top co-occurrence clusters appeared to be linked to parvovirus B19, influenza, CMV and Epstein-Barr virus, according to a later analysis. A later analysis associated 15,000 or so TCR beta sequences with specific HLA alleles at a false discovery rate of 0.05.

A note on this clone: Its antigen remains undetermined. The junction differs from germline at one of its ends, possibly a read error.

In total, approximately 700 healthy bone marrow donors made up the cohort. At the time of sampling, every cohort member was nominally healthy, though immune exposures that went unrecorded were likely present. The donor tested CMV seronegative, placing the donor among the 350 to 400 seronegative members of the cohort. Every donor gave a peripheral blood sample, and the peripheral blood mononuclear cells from that sample were used for TCR beta sequencing. The Qiagen DNeasy Blood Extraction Kit was used to extract genomic DNA from the blood cell samples. Libraries were made using the immunoSEQ multiplex PCR assay. For the multiplex PCR, a mixture combining 60 forward primers for TCR Vbeta segments and 13 reverse primers for TCR Jbeta segments was used. A multiplex PCR assay on genomic DNA amplified the CDR3 region of rearranged TCR beta genes. Amplified TCR beta libraries were sequenced as 87-base-pair reads on the Illumina HiSeq System. Per the authors' processing: In a later analysis, 77 million or so unique TCR beta chains were counted across the 690 or so repertoires, and roughly 11 million of these chains were shared by at least two donors. Raw reads were error-corrected and collapsed into unique sequences by a nearest-neighbor algorithm in which closely related sequences were merged to remove PCR and sequencing errors. Alignment of CDR3 sequences to IMGT reference sequences was used to assign V, D and J gene segments. For a sequence to be retained, at least a six-nucleotide match to both a V gene segment and a J gene segment was required. Rearrangements were classified as productive when the CDR3 lacked stop codons and remained in frame with V and J, and all other rearrangements were classified as non-productive. CDR3 was defined according to IMGT convention as the region running from the second conserved V-encoded cysteine to the conserved J-encoded phenylalanine. Sequences without an unambiguous match to a single V gene segment were excluded from the earlier analysis of 450 to 750 of the donors. An earlier analysis of fewer than 750 of the donors classified V segments as functional when productive rearrangements were above 56.7% and as segregating when the standard deviation between donors was above 5%. A statistical classification framework was built for diagnosing cytomegalovirus status from the catalog of TCR beta chain sequences. In a later analysis, V and J genes were assigned by comparing TCR nucleotide sequences against IMGT/GENE-DB human TR gene sequences. In a later analysis, CDR3 sequences and most-parsimonious VDJ recombination scenarios were assigned using the TCRdist pipeline. A later analysis defined each TCR beta chain by its CDR3 amino acid sequence plus V-gene family, and excluded reads lacking a unique V-gene family. As a way to deal with suspected cross-contamination and a sequencing artifact, a later analysis dropped roughly 620 nucleotide sequences that were highly shared and had low generation probability. In a later analysis, a clonal expansion index was calculated for each public chain from normalized within-repertoire ranks of inferred template counts. Generation probabilities in a later analysis came from a VDJ recombination model fitted to out-of-frame rearrangements, and those results were checked against IGoR. Hypergeometric tests were used in a later analysis to score TCR-TCR, TCR-HLA and TCR-CMV co-occurrence, with a repertoire-size bias correction applied to the TCR pairs. In a later analysis, false discovery rates were estimated by permuting HLA or CMV assignments 20 times. In a later analysis, co-occurring TCRs were grouped using DBSCAN, and TCRdist sequence similarity was added for clustering within HLA-allele-positive subsets. Co-occurrence clustering excluded repertoires with fewer than 30,000 or more than 120,000 public chains, plus five with anomalous nucleotide sharing. Sourced from immuneACCESS, this table was stored by TCRdb with only in-frame sequences that have V and J called. A share of the clones is absent; for the studies checked, an unresolved V gene accounts for under half, and the remainder has no known explanation. That table gives V, J and clone size, and the DNA gave D and trimming. The sample table contains about 200,000 clones; only one count was recorded for 65% to 85% of them. Roughly 3% of the sample comes from the top ten.

Sequenced input: PBMCs. The clonotype was recovered from a woman between 25 and 40 years old in good health and CMV-seronegative.

The sequenced DNA is TGTTCCAGCAGCCCCCTCGCGACTGAAGCTTTCTTT. This gives the protein CSSSPLATEAFF. The chain was built from TRBV7-9 and TRBJ1-1; the D gene cannot be resolved reliably. The germline V gene (reference sequence) specifies SEHNR as CDR1 and FQNEAQ as CDR2. The CDR3 contains 12 residues, cysteine and phenylalanine counted. Of the read, only the CDR3 DNA is kept; its 36 bases are in frame from base 1.